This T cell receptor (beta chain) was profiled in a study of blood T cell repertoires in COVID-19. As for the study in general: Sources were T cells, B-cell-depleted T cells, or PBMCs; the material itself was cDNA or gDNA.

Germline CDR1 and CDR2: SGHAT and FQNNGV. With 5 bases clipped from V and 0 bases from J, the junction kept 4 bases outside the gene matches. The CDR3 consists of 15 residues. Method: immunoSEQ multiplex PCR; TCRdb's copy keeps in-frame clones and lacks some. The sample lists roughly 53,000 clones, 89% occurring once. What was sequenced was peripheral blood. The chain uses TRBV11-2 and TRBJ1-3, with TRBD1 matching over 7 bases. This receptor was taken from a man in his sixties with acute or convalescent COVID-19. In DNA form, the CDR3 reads TGTGCCAGCAGCGGGGGGACAGTCTCTGGAAACACCATATATTTT. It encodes CASSGGTVSGNTIYF.